Following are 32 T cell receptor beta chains from one sample sequenced in a study of CXCR4 blockade with PD-1 therapy in pancreatic cancer. Using immunoSEQ multiplex PCR, the repertoire was profiled, and TCRdb retains in-frame clones only, with some absent. The sample shows roughly 3,600 clones, 41% of them seen only once. Sequencing was performed on tumor tissue. These receptors were obtained from a human donor with pancreatic ductal adenocarcinoma.

This chain joins TRBV9 and TRBJ1-1; no reliable D call. CDR1 is SGDLS and CDR2 is YYNGEE in the germline V gene. The CDR3 is made up of 14 amino acids. The V end lost 1 base, the J end lost 4 bases, and 11 bases lay between the germline ends. CDR3 bases: TGTGCCAGCAGCGTACTAGGGCGGGGCACTGAAGCTTTCTTT. This translates into CASSVLGRGTEAFF.

There are a few counts of this clone. The V call is TRBV11-3, the J call TRBJ1-6; possibly TRBD1 for D (6 bases). V lost 3 bases and J 6 bases, leaving 18 bases between the germline ends. This CDR3 has 17 residues. The germline V gene has CDR1 SGHNT and CDR2 YENEEA. CDR3 sequence: CASSLLRAGTSNSPLHF. The CDR3 coding sequence is TGTGCCAGCAGCTTGTTGAGGGCCGGGACAAGTAATTCACCCCTCCACTTT. Together with reference TRBV11-3 and TRBJ1-6, the CDR3 gives the full variable domain: EAGVVQSPRYKIIEKKQPVAFWCNPISGHNTLYWYLQNLGQGPELLIRYENEEAVDDSQLPKDRFSAERLKGVDSTLKIQPAELGDSAVYLCASSLLRAGTSNSPLHFGNGTRLTVT.

The gene calls are TRBV30 and TRBJ2-5; possibly TRBD2 for D (5 bases). The germline V gene encodes CDR1 GTSNPN and CDR2 SVGIG (reference sequence). Trimming stripped 3 bases from V and 5 bases from J, with 13 bases between. The CDR3 contains 13 residues. The CDR3 region is CAWRRPSGETQYF. CDR3 nucleotides: TGTGCCTGGAGAAGACCCTCGGGGGAGACCCAGTACTTC.

This clone counts as medium-sized. The J gene is TRBJ2-3, the V gene TRBV6-8; D is possibly TRBD2 (6 bases). The ends were cut back, 7 bases at V and 2 bases at J, with 16 bases in the middle. This CDR3 is built from 15 residues. Germline lookup yields CDR1 MNHGY and CDR2 SAAAGT. The DNA for the CDR3 is TGTGCCAGCACCCCCGAGGGGACTCCCACAGATACGCAGTATTTT. Its translation: CASTPEGTPTDTQYF.

The chain carries TRBV10-3 and TRBJ1-3; no definite D call. From germline, CDR1 is ENHRY and CDR2 SYGVKD. The V gene lost 9 bases and the J gene lost 0 bases, with 12 bases spanning the gap. The CDR3 has 14 amino acids. The CDR3 bases are TGTGCCATTGTCCAGGATCCCTCTGGAAACACCATATATTTT. Translated: CAIVQDPSGNTIYF.

The V gene is TRBV11-3, the J gene TRBJ1-6; tentatively, D is TRBD1 (5 bases). Germline V lookup: CDR1 SGHNT, CDR2 YENEEA. The CDR3 runs 15 residues. V lost 1 base, J lost 9 bases, and 13 bases lay in between. The CDR3 loop reads CASSLVGQGGSPLHF. The CDR3 region has the DNA TGTGCCAGCAGCTTAGTCGGTCAGGGTGGTTCACCCCTCCACTTT.

The V and J genes are TRBV14 and TRBJ2-5, with D possibly matching TRBD2 (5 bases). This CDR3 is 12 amino acids long. V gave up 1 base and J gave up 5 bases, with 5 bases separating them. The germline V gene encodes CDR1 SGHDN and CDR2 FVKESK. For the CDR3, the DNA is TGTGCCAGCAGCCAAGGCGGGGAGACCCAGTACTTC. Translated, it gives CASSQGGETQYF.

This clone was seen only a few times. A read error may produce the germline difference seen at one junction end. V gene TRBV2 combines with J gene TRBJ1-4; possible D gene TRBD1, 5 bases. Germline lookup yields CDR1 SNHLY and CDR2 FYNNEI. The CDR3 spans 15 residues. Here the CDR3 reads CASSVLGAANEKLFF. CDR3 coding DNA: TGTGCTAGCAGCGTCCTCGGGGCCGCTAATGAAAAACTGTTTTTT.

Concerning this clone: The junction departs from germline at one end; a sequencing error may be responsible. The V gene is TRBV6-1, the J gene TRBJ2-7; no definite D call. This CDR3 is 13 amino acids long. Looked up from germline, CDR1 is MNHNS and CDR2 is SASEGT. This CDR3 reads CASSEAVDASLHF. DNA of the CDR3: TGTGCCAGCAGTGAAGCGGTCGACGCGAGTCTGCACTTC.

For this clone: Its ends do not fully match the called genes, so a read error is possible. V usage is TRBV18 and J usage is TRBJ2-5; D ambiguous. CDR1 is KGHSH, CDR2 LQKENI, per germline. This CDR3 region has 12 residues. The CDR3: CASSPKSETQYF. The CDR3 nucleotides are TGTGCCAGYTCACCAAAGAGCGAGACCCAGTACTTC.

V is TRBV12-5 and J is TRBJ2-2; 7 nucleotides line up with TRBD1. V was pared by 2 bases and J by 6 bases, with 12 bases of the junction left unmatched. The CDR3 loop spans 17 amino acids. CDR1 is LGHNT and CDR2 is FRNRAP in the germline V gene. For the CDR3, the DNA is TGTGCTAGTGGTTTGCCTAGCAGGGGGACAGTCTCCGGGGAGCTGTTTTTT. This sequence encodes CASGLPSRGTVSGELFF.

A single count supports this clone. The J gene is TRBJ1-1, the V gene TRBV14; D is undetermined. The CDR3 consists of 19 residues. The germline gives CDR1 SGHDN, CDR2 FVKESK. V was clipped by 0 bases and J by 2 bases, with 22 bases between them. The CDR3 is CASSQDREPTGDLNTEAFF. CDR3 bases: TGTGCCAGCAGCCAAGATAGAGAACCAACGGGAGATTTAAACACTGAAGCTTTCTTT.

The rearrangement joins TRBV11-3 to TRBJ2-3; D gene ambiguous. This CDR3 comprises 14 residues. Germline CDR1 reads SGHNT; CDR2 reads YENEEA. V was trimmed by 1 base and J by 3 bases, leaving 8 bases between them. The CDR3 protein is CASSLGRQTDTQYF. The DNA for the CDR3 is TGTGCCAGCAGCTTAGGCCGCCAAACAGATACGCAGTATTTT. Combining the CDR3 with reference TRBV11-3 and TRBJ2-3 gives the whole variable domain EAGVVQSPRYKIIEKKQPVAFWCNPISGHNTLYWYLQNLGQGPELLIRYENEEAVDDSQLPKDRFSAERLKGVDSTLKIQPAELGDSAVYLCASSLGRQTDTQYFGPGTRLTVL.

This clone ranks as medium-sized. The J gene is TRBJ1-2, the V gene TRBV6-8; 7 nucleotides line up with TRBD1. Germline V gene sequence: CDR1 MNHGY, CDR2 SAAAGT. V lost 6 bases, J lost 4 bases, and 2 bases stayed unmatched. The CDR3 is made up of 12 amino acids. This CDR3 is CASREGAYGYTF. The CDR3 coding sequence is TGTGCCAGCAGGGAGGGGGCCTATGGCTACACCTTC.

This chain joins TRBV19 and TRBJ1-1, with unresolved D. CDR3 length equals 11 residues. Looked up from germline, CDR1 is LNHDA and CDR2 is SQIVND (reference sequence). Trimming stripped 3 bases from V and 7 bases from J, with 6 bases between. This CDR3 is CASSMVYEAFF. DNA of the CDR3: TGTGCCAGTAGTATGGTGTATGAAGCTTTCTTT.

The chain joins TRBV11-3 to TRBJ1-1; possible D gene TRBD1, 5 bases. The CDR3 runs 18 residues. The ends were cut back, 4 bases at V and 0 bases at J, with 21 bases in the middle. Germline V gene sequence: CDR1 SGHNT, CDR2 YENEEA. CDR3 protein: CASSSSSGGTSLNTEAFF. In nucleotides, the CDR3 is TGTGCCAGCAGCTCATCCTCTGGGGGGACCTCATTGAACACTGAAGCTTTCTTT.

The CDR3 loop reads CASTAGRRLSETQYF. The CDR3 bases are TGTGCCAGCACCGCGGGACGGCGGTTGTCAGAGACCCAGTACTTC. The chain employs TRBV9 and TRBJ2-5, with D tentatively TRBD2 (6 bases). CDR3 size: 15 residues. Germline V gene lookup returns CDR1 SGDLS and CDR2 YYNGEE. The V end lost 6 bases, the J end lost 4 bases, and 19 bases lay between the germline ends. The complete variable domain, with remaining parts taken from reference TRBV9 and TRBJ2-5, reads DSGVTQTPKHLITATGQRVTLRCSPRSGDLSVYWYQQSLDQGLQFLIQYYNGEERAKGNILERFSAQQFPDLHSELNLSSLELGDSALYFCASTAGRRLSETQYFGPGTRLLVL.

The chain employs TRBV29-1 and TRBJ2-2; D gene ambiguous. This CDR3 is built from 14 residues. Germline V gene sequence: CDR1 SQVTM, CDR2 ANQGSEA. V shed 3 bases and J shed 0 bases, with 8 bases lying between them. CDR3 amino acids: CSVESITNTGELFF. The CDR3 coding sequence is TGCAGCGTTGAGTCGATAACGAACACCGGGGAGCTGTTTTTT.

The V gene is TRBV19, the J gene TRBJ1-2; TRBD1 might be the D (6 bases). This CDR3 is built from 15 residues. Germline V gene data show CDR1 as LNHDA and CDR2 as SQIVND (reference sequence). The ends were cut back, 5 bases at V and 4 bases at J, with 17 bases in the middle. The CDR3 here is CASSPPDRFPYGYTF. The CDR3 DNA is TGTGCCAGTAGTCCGCCCGACAGGTTCCCCTATGGCTACACCTTC.

The chain's CDR3 is CSAWRSFTEAFF. The CDR3 DNA follows: TGCAGCGCCTGGAGGAGTTTCACTGAAGCTTTCTTT. The rearrangement uses TRBV29-1 and TRBJ1-1; unclear D gene. V lost 7 bases, J lost 4 bases, and 13 bases lay in between. The germline CDR1 and CDR2 sequences are SQVTM and ANQGSEA. The length of the CDR3 is 12 residues.

The V call is TRBV30, the J call TRBJ2-7; 8 bases fit TRBD1. Per the germline V gene, CDR1 is GTSNPN and CDR2 is SVGIG (reference sequence). The CDR3 extends over 14 amino acids. The trim removed 2 bases at V and 6 bases at J, leaving 9 bases unmatched. The CDR3 region is CAWSSGGIGVEQYF. CDR3 in DNA: TGTGCCTGGAGTTCAGGGGGCATTGGGGTCGAGCAGTACTTC. The full variable domain, rest sourced from reference TRBV30 and TRBJ2-7, is SQTIHQWPATLVQPVGSPLSLECTVEGTSNPNLYWYRQAAGRGLQLLFYSVGIGQISSEVPQNLSASRPQDRQFILSSKKLLLSDSGFYLCAWSSGGIGVEQYFGPGTRLTVT.

The CDR3: CASSRDRGHGYTF. In nucleotides, the CDR3 is TGTGCCAGTAGTAGGGACAGGGGCCATGGCTACACCTTC. The chain links TRBV19 to TRBJ1-2, with TRBD1 identical over 10 bases. There are 13 residues in the CDR3. Germline loops: CDR1 LNHDA, CDR2 SQIVND (reference sequence). V lost 4 bases to trimming and J lost 6 bases; unmatched junction nucleotides: 2.

CDR3: CASSSGQGADTQYF. CDR3 coding DNA: TGTGCCAGCAGCTCCGGACAGGGGGCAGATACGCAGTATTTT. The rearrangement links TRBV11-3 to TRBJ2-3; 10 nucleotides match TRBD1. The J segment lost 4 bases and the V segment lost 4 bases, leaving 2 bases of the junction unmatched. Germline values: CDR1 SGHNT, CDR2 YENEEA. The CDR3 consists of 14 residues.

This rearrangement joins TRBV28 to TRBJ2-4; 9 nucleotides match TRBD1. The CDR3 totals 15 residues. Germline CDR1 MDHEN, CDR2 SYDVKM. Trimming took 5 bases from V and 8 from J; bases not matched to a gene: 10. Written as DNA, the CDR3 is TGTGCCAGCAGTCCCGCCCGGACAGGGGTGGACATTCAGTACTTC. It codes for CASSPARTGVDIQYF.

This clone has more than one count but fewer than ten. This chain links TRBV10-3 with TRBJ2-1; 9 bases are shared with TRBD1. Unmatched junction bases numbered 18, after V lost 10 bases and J lost 5 bases. CDR3 length equals 17 residues. Per the germline V gene, CDR1 is ENHRY and CDR2 is SYGVKD. The CDR3 sequence: CATAGGGRTGDHNEQFF. The CDR3 DNA reads as TGTGCCACCGCAGGGGGGGGTCGGACAGGGGACCACAATGAGCAGTTCTTC.

This clone has more than one count but fewer than ten. CDR3 nucleotide sequence: TGCGCCAGCAGCCCCCTTGGGGACTTTCAAGAGACCCAGTACTTC. It yields the protein CASSPLGDFQETQYF. The V and J genes are TRBV23-1 and TRBJ2-5; perhaps TRBD2 as D (6 bases). Being an ORF, TRBV23-1 has a function that is uncertain. This CDR3 has 15 amino acids. Trimming took off 6 bases at V and 2 bases at J, with 16 bases between the two ends.

In its sample, this clone is medium-sized. The chain is built from TRBV6-8 and TRBJ2-1, with TRBD2 identical over 7 bases. The V and J ends lost 4 bases and 6 bases, in that order; junction bases with no gene match: 12. Looked up from germline, CDR1 is MNHGY and CDR2 is SAAAGT. This CDR3 spans 16 amino acids. CDR3 DNA sequence: TGTGCCAGCAGTTTTGGCGGGGGTGGTGGCGGCAATGAGCAGTTCTTC. Translating gives CASSFGGGGGGNEQFF.

This clone was seen a handful of times. This chain uses TRBV27 with TRBJ2-7, with D possibly matching TRBD1 (6 bases). The germline CDR1 and CDR2 sequences are MNHEY and SMNVEV (reference sequence). V shed 3 bases and J shed 3 bases, with 18 bases lying between them. The CDR3 consists of 16 residues. CDR3 bases: TGTGCCAGCAGTTTGGGGCCAGGGGCTGAAAGCTACGAGCAGTACTTC. It specifies CASSLGPGAESYEQYF.

This clone has a handful of counts. The rearrangement uses TRBV28 and TRBJ1-5, with D perhaps matching TRBD1 (5 bases). This CDR3 spans 13 amino acids. Trimming shortened V by 4 bases and J by 13 bases, and 17 bases separated the two germline ends. CDR1 and CDR2 from the germline V gene are MDHEN and SYDVKM. The DNA for the CDR3 is TGTGCCAGCAGTTCCCGAATGGACACATATCAGCATTTT. This translates into CASSSRMDTYQHF. The entire variable domain, with the rest obtained from reference TRBV28 and TRBJ1-5, is as follows: DVKVTQSSRYLVKRTGEKVFLECVQDMDHENMFWYRQDPGLGLRLIYFSYDVKMKEKGDIPEGYSVSREKKERFSLILESASTNQTSMYLCASSSRMDTYQHFGDGTRLSIL.

This chain joins TRBV18 and TRBJ2-1; 10 positions agree with TRBD1. This CDR3 has 14 amino acids. CDR1 and CDR2 (germline): KGHSH, LQKENI. V was clipped by 4 bases and J by 5 bases; unmatched bases: 2. The CDR3 sequence: CASSLDRGNNEQFF. The CDR3 DNA reads TGTGCCAGCTCACTGGACAGGGGGAACAATGAGCAGTTCTTC.

The chain is built from TRBV18 and TRBJ2-7; possibly TRBD1 for D (5 bases). Germline V CDR1 and CDR2: KGHSH, LQKENI. The CDR3 runs 14 residues. The germline V and J ends were trimmed by 3 bases and 6 bases, with 15 bases remaining between them. DNA of the CDR3: TGTGCCAGCTCACCCAGACAGCATCTCGGCGAGCAGTACTTC. It specifies CASSPRQHLGEQYF.

Relative to its sample, this clone is hyperexpanded. The chain couples TRBV29-1 to TRBJ1-4, with 8 nucleotides matching TRBD1. Looked up from germline, CDR1 is SQVTM and CDR2 is ANQGSEA. With V trimmed by 6 bases and J by 3 bases, 9 bases remained unmatched. The CDR3 is 15 residues long. In DNA, the CDR3 is TGCAGCGTCAGGCTCCAGGGGGCGCCTAATGAAAAACTGTTTTTT. This codes for CSVRLQGAPNEKLFF.